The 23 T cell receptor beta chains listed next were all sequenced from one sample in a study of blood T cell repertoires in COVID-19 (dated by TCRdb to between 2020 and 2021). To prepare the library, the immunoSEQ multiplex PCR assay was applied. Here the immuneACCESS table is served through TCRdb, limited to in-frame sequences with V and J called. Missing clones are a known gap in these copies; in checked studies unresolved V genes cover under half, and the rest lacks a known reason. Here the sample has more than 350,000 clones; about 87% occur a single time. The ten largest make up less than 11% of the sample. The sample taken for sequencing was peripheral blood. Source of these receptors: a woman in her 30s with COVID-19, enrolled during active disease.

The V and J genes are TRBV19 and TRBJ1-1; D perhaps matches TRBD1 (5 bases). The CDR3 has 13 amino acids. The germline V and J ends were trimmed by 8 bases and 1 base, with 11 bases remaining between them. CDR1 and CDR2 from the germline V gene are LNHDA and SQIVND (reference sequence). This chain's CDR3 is CASYGQTNTEAFF. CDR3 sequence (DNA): TGTGCCAGTTACGGACAAACGAACACTGAAGCTTTCTTT.

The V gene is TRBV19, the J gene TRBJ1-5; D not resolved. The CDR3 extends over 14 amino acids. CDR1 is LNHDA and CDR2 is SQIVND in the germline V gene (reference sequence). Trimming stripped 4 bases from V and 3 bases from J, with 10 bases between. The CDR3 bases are TGTGCCAGTAGTAGCAGGTATCCCAATCAGCCCCAGCATTTT. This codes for CASSSRYPNQPQHF.

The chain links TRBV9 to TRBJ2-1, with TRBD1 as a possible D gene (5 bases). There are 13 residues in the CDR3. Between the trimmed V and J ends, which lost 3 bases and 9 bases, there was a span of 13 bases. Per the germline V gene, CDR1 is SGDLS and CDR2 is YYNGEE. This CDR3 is CASSAHQQGEQFF. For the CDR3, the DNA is TGTGCCAGCAGCGCCCACCAGCAGGGTGAGCAGTTCTTC.

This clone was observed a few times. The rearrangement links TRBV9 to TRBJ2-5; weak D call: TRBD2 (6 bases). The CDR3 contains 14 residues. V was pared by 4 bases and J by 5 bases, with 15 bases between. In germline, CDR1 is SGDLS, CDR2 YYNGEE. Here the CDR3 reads CASSPLEGGETQYF. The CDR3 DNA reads TGTGCCAGCAGCCCCTTGGAGGGAGGCGAGACCCAGTACTTC. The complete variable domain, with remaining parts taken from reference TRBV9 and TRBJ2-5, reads DSGVTQTPKHLITATGQRVTLRCSPRSGDLSVYWYQQSLDQGLQFLIQYYNGEERAKGNILERFSAQQFPDLHSELNLSSLELGDSALYFCASSPLEGGETQYFGPGTRLLVL.

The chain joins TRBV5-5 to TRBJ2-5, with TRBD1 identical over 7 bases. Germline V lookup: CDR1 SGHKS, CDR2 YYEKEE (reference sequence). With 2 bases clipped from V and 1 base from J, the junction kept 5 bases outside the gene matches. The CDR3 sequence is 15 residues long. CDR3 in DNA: TGTGCCAGCAGCTTTGGAGACAGGGTCCAAGAGACCCAGTACTTC. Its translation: CASSFGDRVQETQYF.

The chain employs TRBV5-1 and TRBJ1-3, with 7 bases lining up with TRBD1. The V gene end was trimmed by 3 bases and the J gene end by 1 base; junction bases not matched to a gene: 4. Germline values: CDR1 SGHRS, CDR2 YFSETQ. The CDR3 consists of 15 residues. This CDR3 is CASSSAGGSGNTIYF. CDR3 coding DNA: TGCGCCAGCAGCTCAGCAGGGGGTTCTGGAAACACCATATATTTT.

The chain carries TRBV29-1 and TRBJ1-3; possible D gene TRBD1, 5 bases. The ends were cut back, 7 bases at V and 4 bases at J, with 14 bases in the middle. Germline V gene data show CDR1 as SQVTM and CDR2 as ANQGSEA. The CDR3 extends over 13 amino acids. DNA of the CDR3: TGCAGCGCCCAAGGGGTAGACGGAAACACCATATATTTT. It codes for CSAQGVDGNTIYF. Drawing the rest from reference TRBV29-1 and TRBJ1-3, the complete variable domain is SAVISQKPSRDICQRGTSLTIQCQVDSQVTMMFWYRQQPGQSLTLIATANQGSEATYESGFVIDKFPISRPNLTFSTLTVSNMSPEDSSIYLCSAQGVDGNTIYFGEGSWLTVV.

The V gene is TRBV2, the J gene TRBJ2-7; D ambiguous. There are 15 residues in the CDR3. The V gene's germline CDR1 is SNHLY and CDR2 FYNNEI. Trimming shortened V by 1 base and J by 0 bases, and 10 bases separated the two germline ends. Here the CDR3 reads CASSEDGDPSYEQYF. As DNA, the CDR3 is TGTGCCAGCAGTGAAGATGGAGACCCCTCCTACGAGCAGTACTTC.

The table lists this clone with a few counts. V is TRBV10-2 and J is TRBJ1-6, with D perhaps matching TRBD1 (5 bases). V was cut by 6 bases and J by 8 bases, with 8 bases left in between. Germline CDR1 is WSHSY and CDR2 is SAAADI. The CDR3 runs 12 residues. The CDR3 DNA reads TGCGCCAGCAGGAAACAGGATTCACCCCTCCACTTT. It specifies CASRKQDSPLHF.

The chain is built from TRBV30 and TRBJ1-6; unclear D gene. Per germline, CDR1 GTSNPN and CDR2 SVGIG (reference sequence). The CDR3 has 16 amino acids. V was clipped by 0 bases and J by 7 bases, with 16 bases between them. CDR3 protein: CAWSVITQRPNSPLHF. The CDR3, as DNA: TGTGCCTGGAGTGTAATAACTCAGCGGCCAAATTCACCCCTCCACTTT. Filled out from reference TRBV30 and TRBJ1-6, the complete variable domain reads SQTIHQWPATLVQPVGSPLSLECTVEGTSNPNLYWYRQAAGRGLQLLFYSVGIGQISSEVPQNLSASRPQDRQFILSSKKLLLSDSGFYLCAWSVITQRPNSPLHFGNGTRLTVT.

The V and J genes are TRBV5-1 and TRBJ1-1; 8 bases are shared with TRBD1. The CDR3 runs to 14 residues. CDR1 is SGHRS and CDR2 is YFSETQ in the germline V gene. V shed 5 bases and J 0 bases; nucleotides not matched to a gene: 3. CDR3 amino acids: CASRPTGVNTEAFF. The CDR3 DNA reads TGCGCCAGCAGACCGACAGGGGTGAACACTGAAGCTTTCTTT.

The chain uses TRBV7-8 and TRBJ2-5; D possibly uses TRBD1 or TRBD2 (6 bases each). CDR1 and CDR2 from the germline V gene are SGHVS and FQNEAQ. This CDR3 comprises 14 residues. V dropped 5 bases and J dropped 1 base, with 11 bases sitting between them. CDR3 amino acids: CASSRGGLQETQYF. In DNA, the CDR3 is TGTGCCAGCAGCCGAGGGGGGCTCCAAGAGACCCAGTACTTC.

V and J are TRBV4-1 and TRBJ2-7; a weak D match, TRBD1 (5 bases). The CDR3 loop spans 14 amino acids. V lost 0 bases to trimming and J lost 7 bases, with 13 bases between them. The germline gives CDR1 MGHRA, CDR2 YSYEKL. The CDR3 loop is CASSQEQDLREQYF. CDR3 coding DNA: TGCGCCAGCAGCCAAGAACAGGACCTACGAGAGCAGTACTTC.

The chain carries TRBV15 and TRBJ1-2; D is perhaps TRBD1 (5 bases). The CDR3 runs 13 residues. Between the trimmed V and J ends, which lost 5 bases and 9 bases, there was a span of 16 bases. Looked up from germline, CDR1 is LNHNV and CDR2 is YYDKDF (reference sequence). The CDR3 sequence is CATSGDRSYSYTF. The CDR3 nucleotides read TGTGCCACCAGCGGTGACAGATCTTATAGCTACACCTTC.

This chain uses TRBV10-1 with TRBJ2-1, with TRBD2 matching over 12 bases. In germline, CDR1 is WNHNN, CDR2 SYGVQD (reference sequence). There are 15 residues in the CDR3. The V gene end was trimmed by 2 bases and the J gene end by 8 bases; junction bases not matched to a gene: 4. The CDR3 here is CASSEASGRGDEQFF. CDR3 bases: TGCGCCAGCAGTGAGGCTAGCGGGAGGGGAGATGAGCAGTTCTTC.

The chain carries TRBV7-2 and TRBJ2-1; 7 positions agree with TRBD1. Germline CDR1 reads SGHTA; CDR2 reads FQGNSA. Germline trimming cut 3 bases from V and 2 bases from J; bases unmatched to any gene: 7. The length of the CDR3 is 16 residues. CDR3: CASSFSNRGAYNEQFF. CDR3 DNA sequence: TGTGCCAGCAGCTTCTCCAACAGGGGCGCCTACAATGAGCAGTTCTTC.

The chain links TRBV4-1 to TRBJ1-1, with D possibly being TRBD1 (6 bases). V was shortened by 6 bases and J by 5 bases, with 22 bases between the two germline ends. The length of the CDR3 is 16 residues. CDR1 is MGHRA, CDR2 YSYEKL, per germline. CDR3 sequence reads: CASRDRGGRGLTEAFF. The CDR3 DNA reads TGCGCCAGCAGGGACCGAGGAGGGAGGGGGTTAACTGAAGCTTTCTTT.

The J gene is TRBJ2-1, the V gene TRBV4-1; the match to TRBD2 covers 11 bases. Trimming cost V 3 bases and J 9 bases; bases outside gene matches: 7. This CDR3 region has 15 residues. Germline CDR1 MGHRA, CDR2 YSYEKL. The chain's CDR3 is CASSHTSGRIGEQFF. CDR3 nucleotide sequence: TGCGCCAGCAGCCACACTAGCGGGAGAATCGGTGAGCAGTTCTTC.

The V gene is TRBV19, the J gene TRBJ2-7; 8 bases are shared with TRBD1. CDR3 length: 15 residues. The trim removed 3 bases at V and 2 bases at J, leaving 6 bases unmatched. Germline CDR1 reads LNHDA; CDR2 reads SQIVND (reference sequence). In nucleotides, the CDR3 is TGTGCCAGTAGTATCAGCAGGGGGCCCGCCTACGAGCAGTACTTC. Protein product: CASSISRGPAYEQYF.

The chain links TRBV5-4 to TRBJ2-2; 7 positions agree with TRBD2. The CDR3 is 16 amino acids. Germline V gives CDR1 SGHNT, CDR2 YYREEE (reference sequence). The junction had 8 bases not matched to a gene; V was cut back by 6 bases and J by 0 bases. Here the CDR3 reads CASMRAGSSNTGELFF. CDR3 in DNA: TGTGCCAGCATGAGAGCGGGAAGTTCGAACACCGGGGAGCTGTTTTTT.

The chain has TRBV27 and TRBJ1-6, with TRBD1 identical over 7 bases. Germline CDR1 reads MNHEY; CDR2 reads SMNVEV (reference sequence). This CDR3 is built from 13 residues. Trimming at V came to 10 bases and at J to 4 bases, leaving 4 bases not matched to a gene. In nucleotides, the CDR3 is TGTGCCACCCGGGACAGTTATAATTCACCCCTCCACTTT. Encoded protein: CATRDSYNSPLHF.

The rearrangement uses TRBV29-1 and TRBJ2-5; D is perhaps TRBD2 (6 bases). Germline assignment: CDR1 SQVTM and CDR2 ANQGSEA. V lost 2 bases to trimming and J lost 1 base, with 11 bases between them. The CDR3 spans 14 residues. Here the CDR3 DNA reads TGCAGCGTTGAACGCGGGGAGCCCCAAGAGACCCAGTACTTC. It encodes CSVERGEPQETQYF.

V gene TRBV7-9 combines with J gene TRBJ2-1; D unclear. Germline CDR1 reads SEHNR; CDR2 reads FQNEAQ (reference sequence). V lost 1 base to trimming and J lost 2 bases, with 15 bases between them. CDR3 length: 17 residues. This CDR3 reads CASSLVSSKTAYNEQFF. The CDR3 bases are TGTGCCAGCAGCTTAGTTTCCTCTAAAACGGCCTACAATGAGCAGTTCTTC. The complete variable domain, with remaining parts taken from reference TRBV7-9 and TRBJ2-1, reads DTGVSQNPRHKITKRGQNVTFRCDPISEHNRLYWYRQTLGQGPEFLTYFQNEAQLEKSRLLSDRFSAERPKGSFSTLEIQRTEQGDSAMYLCASSLVSSKTAYNEQFFGPGTRLTVL.